The present entry profiles one T cell receptor (beta chain) with its context. TCRdb's copy holds only in-frame clones and misses some; the assay was immunoSEQ multiplex PCR. The sample lists about 31,000 clones; 87% were seen once. The data originate from a study of T cell changes during pregnancy in multiple sclerosis. Germline V gene sequence: CDR1 SNHLY, CDR2 FYNNEI. V trimming: 10 bases; J trimming: 3 bases; junction bases outside the gene matches: 6. There are 12 residues in the CDR3. This specimen was CD8+ T cells from peripheral blood mononuclear cells, taken before pregnancy. This TCR was recovered from a female donor with multiple sclerosis, enrolled in a pregnancy study. The chain links TRBV2 to TRBJ2-7; the match to TRBD1 covers 7 bases. The CDR3 loop reads CATIGTDYEQYF. The CDR3 DNA sequence: TGTGCCACCATAGGGACAGACTACGAGCAGTACTTC.